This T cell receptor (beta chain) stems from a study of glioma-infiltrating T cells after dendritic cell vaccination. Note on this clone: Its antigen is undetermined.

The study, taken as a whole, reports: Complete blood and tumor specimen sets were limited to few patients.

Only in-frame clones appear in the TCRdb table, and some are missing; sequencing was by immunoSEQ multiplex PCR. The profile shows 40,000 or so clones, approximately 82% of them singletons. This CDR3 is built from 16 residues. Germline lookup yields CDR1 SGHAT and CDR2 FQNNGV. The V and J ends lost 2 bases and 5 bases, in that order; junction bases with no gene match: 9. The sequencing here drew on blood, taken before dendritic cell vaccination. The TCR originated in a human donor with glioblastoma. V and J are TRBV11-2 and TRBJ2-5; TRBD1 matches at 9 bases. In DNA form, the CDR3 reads TGTGCCAGCAGCTTATCCTCTCCGACAGGGGGGGAGACCCAGTACTTC. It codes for CASSLSSPTGGETQYF.